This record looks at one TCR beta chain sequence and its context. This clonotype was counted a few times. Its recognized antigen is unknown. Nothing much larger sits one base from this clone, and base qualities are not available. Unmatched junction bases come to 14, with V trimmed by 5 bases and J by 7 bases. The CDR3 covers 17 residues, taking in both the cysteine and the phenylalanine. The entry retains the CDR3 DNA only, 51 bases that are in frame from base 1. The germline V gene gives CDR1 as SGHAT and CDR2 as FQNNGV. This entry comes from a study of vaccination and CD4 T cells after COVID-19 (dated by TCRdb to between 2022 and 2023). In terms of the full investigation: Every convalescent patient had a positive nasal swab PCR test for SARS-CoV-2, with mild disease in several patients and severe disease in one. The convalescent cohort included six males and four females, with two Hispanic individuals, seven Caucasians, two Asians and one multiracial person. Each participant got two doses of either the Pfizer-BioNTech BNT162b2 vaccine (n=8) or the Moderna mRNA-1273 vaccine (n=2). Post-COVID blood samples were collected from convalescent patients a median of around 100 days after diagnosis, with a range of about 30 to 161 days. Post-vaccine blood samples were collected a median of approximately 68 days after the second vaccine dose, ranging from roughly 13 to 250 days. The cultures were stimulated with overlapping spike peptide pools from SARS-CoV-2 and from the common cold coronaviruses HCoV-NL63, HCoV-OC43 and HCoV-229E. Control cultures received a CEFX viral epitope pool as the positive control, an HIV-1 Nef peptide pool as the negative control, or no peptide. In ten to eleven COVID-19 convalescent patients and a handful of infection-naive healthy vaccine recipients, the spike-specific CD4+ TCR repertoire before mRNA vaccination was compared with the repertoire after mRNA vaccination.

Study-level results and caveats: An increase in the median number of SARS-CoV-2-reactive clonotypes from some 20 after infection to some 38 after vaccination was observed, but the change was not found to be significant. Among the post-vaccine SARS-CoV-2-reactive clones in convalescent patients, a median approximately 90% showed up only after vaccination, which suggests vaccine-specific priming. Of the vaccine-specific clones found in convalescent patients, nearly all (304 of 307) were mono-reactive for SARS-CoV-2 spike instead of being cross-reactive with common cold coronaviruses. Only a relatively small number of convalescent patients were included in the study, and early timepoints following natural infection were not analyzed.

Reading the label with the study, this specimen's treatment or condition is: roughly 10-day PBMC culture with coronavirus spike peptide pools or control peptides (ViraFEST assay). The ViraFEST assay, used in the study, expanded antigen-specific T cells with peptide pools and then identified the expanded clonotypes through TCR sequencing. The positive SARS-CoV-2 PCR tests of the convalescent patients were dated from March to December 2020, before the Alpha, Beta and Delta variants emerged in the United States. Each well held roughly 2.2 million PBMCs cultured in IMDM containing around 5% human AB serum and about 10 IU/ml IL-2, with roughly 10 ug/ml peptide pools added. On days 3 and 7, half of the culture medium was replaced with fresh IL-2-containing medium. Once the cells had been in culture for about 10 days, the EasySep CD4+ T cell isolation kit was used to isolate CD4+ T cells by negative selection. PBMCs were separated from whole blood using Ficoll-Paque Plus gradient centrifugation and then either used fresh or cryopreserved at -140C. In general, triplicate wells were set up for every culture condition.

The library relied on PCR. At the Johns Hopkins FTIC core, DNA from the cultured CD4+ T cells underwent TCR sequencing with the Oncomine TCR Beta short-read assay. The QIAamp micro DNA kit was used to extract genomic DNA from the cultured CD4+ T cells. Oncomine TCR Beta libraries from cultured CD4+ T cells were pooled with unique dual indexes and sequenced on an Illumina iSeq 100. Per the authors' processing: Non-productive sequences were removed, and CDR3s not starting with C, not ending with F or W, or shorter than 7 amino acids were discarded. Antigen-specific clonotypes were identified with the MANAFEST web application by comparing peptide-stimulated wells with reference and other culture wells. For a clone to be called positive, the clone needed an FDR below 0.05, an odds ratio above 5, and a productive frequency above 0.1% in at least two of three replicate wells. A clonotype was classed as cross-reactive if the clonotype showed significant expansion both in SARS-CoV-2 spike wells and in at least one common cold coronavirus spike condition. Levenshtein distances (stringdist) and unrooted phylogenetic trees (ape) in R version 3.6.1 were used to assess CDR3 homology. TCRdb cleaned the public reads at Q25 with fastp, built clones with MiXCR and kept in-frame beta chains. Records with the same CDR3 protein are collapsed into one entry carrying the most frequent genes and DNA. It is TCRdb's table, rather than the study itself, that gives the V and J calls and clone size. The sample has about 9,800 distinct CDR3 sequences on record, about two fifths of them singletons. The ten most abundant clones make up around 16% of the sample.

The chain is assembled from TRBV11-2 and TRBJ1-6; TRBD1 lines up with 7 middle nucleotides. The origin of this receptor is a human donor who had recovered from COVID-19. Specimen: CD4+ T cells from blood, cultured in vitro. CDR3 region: CASSQGSTGSKNSPLHF. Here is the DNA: TGTGCCAGCAGCCAAGGATCGACAGGGTCGAAGAATTCACCCCTCCACTTT. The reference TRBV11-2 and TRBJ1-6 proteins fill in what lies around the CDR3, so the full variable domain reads EAGVAQSPRYKIIEKRQSVAFWCNPISGHATLYWYQQILGQGPKLLIQFQNNGVVDDSQLPKDRFSAERLKGVDSTLKIQPAKLEDSAVYLCASSQGSTGSKNSPLHFGNGTRLTVT.